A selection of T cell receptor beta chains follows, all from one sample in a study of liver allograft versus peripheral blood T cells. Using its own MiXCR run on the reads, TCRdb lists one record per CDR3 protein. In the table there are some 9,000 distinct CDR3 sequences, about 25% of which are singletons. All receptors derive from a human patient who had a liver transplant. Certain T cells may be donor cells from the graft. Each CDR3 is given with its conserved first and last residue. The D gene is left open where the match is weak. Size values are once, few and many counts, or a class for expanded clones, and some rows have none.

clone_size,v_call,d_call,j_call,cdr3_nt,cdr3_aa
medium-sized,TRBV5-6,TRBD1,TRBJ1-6,TGTGCCAGCAGCCTTGGTTGGGTGGTAGGGGGCAATAATTCACCCCTCCACTTT,CASSLGWVVGGNNSPLHF
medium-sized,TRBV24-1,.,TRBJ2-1,TGTGCCACCAGATCGGCGGATGAGCAGTTCTTC,CATRSADEQFF
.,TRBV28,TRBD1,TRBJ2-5,TGTGCCAGCAGTTTACCAACAGGGGGCTCTGGGACCCAGTACTTC,CASSLPTGGSGTQYF
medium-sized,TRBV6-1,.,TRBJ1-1,TGTGCCAGCAGTGAAGCCTTAGGACGGAACACTGAAGCTTTCTTT,CASSEALGRNTEAFF
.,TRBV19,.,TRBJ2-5,TGTGCCAGTGGCGGCGGGGAATCACATGTGGGGACCCAGTACTTC,CASGGGESHVGTQYF
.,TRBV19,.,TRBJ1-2,TGTGCCAGTAGTATGGAGGAGGAGGACTATGGCTACACCTTC,CASSMEEEDYGYTF
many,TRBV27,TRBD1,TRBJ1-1,TGTGCCAGCAGTTTACTGGGACAGGGGAACACTGAAGCTTTCTTT,CASSLLGQGNTEAFF
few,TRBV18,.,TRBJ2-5,TGTGCCAGCTCACCAGCCCGGGACCCGGGGAGGGAGACCCAGTACTTC,CASSPARDPGRETQYF
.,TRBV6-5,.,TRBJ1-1,TGTGCCAGCACTTCACACGGGGTGGGCACTGAAGCTTTCTTT,CASTSHGVGTEAFF
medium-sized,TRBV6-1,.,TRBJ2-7,TGTGCCAGCAGTGAAAAGAGGGCAGAAGGGTCCTACGAGCAGTACTTC,CASSEKRAEGSYEQYF
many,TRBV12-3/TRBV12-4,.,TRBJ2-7,TGTGCCAGCAGTTTAGTTACAGGGCTGCACGGTGGGGGGCAGTACTTC,CASSLVTGLHGGGQYF
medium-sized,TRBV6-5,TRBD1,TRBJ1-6,TGTGCCAGCAGTTTGGGACAGGGGGGTCTGCCCCTCCACTTT,CASSLGQGGLPLHF
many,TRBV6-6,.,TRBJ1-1,TGTGCCAGCACCAAAAACATGGGGGTCGGAGCTTTCTTT,CASTKNMGVGAFF
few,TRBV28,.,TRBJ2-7,TGTGCCAGCAGTCCTAACTCCTACGAGCAGTACTTC,CASSPNSYEQYF
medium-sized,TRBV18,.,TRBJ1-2,TGTGCCAGCTCACCACGCCAGGAAGGCGCTAACTATGGCTACACCTTC,CASSPRQEGANYGYTF
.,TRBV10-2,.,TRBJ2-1,TGCGCCAGCAGTTGGGGGGGGCTCTACAATGAGCAGTTCTTC,CASSWGGLYNEQFF
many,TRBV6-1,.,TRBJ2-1,TGTGCCAGCAGTGAAGGAGGTCGGCAGTTCTTC,CASSEGGRQFF
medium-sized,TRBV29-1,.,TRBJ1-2,TGCAGCGTTGGGGGGCAGGAGTATGGCTACACCTTC,CSVGGQEYGYTF